This record looks at one TCR beta chain sequence and its context. Antigen: not known. The sample originates from a study of OX40 agonist ivuxolimab in advanced cancers. About the research overall: Every 2 weeks, patients got intravenous ivuxolimab at one of six dose levels (0.01-10 mg/kg). A diagnosis of hepatocellular carcinoma, melanoma, renal cell or head and neck cancer was present in dose-escalation patients. Study-wide results and caveats: Individuals who were partial responders at 0.1-3.0 mg/kg had clonal expansion that ranked among the lowest. Averaged across samples, CD8+ T cells carried more expanded clones than CD4+ did.

The CDR3 is 12 amino acids. Deletions cut 2 bases from V and 10 bases from J, with 6 bases between. The germline V gene has CDR1 MDHEN and CDR2 SYDVKM. The repertoire was sequenced with immunoSEQ multiplex PCR; TCRdb's copy has only in-frame clones and lacks some. The sample carries more than 60,000 clones, roughly nine tenths recorded once. The input for sequencing was CD4+ or CD8+ T cells sorted from blood, taken in a trial of the OX40 agonist ivuxolimab. The V and J genes are TRBV28 and TRBJ1-6, with D uncertain. This clonotype originated in an adult with an advanced solid tumor such as melanoma, head and neck, liver or kidney cancer. The CDR3 is CASSLAGSPLHF. Written as DNA, the CDR3 is TGTGCCAGCAGTTTAGCGGGCTCACCCCTCCACTTT.